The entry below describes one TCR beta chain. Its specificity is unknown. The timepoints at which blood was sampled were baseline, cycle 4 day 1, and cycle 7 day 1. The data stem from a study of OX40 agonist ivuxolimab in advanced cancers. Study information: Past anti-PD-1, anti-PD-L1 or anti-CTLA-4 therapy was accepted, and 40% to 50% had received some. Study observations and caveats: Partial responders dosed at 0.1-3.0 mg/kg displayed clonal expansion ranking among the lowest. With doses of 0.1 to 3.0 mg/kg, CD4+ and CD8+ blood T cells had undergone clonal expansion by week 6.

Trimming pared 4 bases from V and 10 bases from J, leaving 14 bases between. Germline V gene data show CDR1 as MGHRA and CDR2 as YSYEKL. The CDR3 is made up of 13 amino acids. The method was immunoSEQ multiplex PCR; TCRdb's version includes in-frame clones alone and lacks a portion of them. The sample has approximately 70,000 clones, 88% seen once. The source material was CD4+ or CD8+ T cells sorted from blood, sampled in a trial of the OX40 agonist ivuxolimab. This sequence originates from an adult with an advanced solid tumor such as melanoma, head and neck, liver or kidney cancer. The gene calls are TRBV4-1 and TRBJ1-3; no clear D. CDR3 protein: CASSLQPHETIYF. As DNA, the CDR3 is TGCGCCAGCAGCCTACAACCTCACGAGACCATATATTTT.